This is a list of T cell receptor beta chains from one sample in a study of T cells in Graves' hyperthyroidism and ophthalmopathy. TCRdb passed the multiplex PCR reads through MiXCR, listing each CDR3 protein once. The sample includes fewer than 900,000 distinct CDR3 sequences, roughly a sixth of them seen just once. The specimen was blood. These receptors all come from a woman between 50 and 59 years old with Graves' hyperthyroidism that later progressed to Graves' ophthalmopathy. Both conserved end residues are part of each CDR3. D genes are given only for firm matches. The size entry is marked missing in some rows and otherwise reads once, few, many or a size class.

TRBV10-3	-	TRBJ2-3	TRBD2	CAISEAASGGTDTQYF	TGTGCCATCAGTGAAGCGGCTAGCGGGGGCACAGATACGCAGTATTTT
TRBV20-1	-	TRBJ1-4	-	CSAPLTGRNEKLFF	TGCAGTGCTCCCTTGACAGGAAGAAACGAAAAACTGTTTTTT
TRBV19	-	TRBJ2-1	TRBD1	CASSIKARGLGDEQFF	TGTGCCAGTAGTATAAAAGCCAGGGGGCTAGGGGATGAGCAGTTCTTC
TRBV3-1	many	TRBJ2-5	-	CASSLGQFQETQYF	TGTGCCAGCAGCCTGGGACAATTCCAAGAGACCCAGTACTTC
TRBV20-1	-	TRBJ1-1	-	CSAKGNPGLLNTEAFF	TGCAGTGCTAAAGGAAACCCGGGACTCCTGAACACTGAAGCTTTCTTT
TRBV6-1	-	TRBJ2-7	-	CASRVGSYEQYF	TGTGCCAGTCGGGTAGGGAGCTACGAGCAGTACTTC
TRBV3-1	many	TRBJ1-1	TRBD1	CASSQGPGQMNTEAFF	TGTGCCAGCAGCCAAGGGCCGGGACAGATGAACACTGAAGCTTTCTTT
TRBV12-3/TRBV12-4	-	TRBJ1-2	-	CAIQGWVGYGYTF	TGTGCCATACAGGGTTGGGTCGGCTATGGCTACACCTTC
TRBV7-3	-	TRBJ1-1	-	CASSLVSSFRGSGNREAFF	TGTGCCAGCAGCTTAGTATCTTCGTTTCGCGGTTCGGGAAATAGAGAAGCTTTCTTT
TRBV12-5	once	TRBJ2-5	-	CASGSRTETQYF	TGTGCTAGTGGTTCCCGGACAGAGACCCAGTACTTC
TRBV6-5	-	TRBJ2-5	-	CASSYGGLRETQYF	TGTGCCAGCAGTTACGGGGGGTTGAGGGAGACCCAGTACTTC
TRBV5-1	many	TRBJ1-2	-	CASSLASVDGYTF	TGCGCCAGCAGCTTGGCTTCGGTCGATGGCTACACCTTC
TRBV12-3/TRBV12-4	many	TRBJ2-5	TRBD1	CASSLDLGGRETQYF	TGTGCCAGCAGTTTAGATCTAGGGGGCCGAGAGACCCAGTACTTC
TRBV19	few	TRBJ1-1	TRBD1	CASRFQGGTEAFF	TGTGCCAGTCGGTTCCAGGGGGGCACTGAAGCTTTCTTT
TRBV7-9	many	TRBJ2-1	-	CASSLKGSSYNEQFF	TGTGCCAGCAGCTTGAAGGGGTCTTCCTACAATGAGCAGTTCTTC
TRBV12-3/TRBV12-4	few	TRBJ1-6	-	CASSLAGGRGSPLHF	TGTGCCAGCAGTTTAGCGGGGGGGAGAGGTTCACCCCTCCACTTT
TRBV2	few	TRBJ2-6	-	CASSERGGVGANVLTF	TGTGCCAGCAGTGAAAGAGGGGGGGTCGGGGCCAACGTCCTGACTTTC
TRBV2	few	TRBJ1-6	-	CASMYRHSPLHF	TGTGCCAGCATGTACAGGCATTCACCCCTCCACTTT
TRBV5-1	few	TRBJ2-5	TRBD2	CASSLDGGGEETQYF	TGCGCCAGCAGCTTGGATGGCGGGGGGGAAGAGACCCAGTACTTC
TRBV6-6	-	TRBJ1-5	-	CASSYSGVRDQPQHF	TGTGCCAGCAGTTACTCAGGGGTCAGGGATCAGCCCCAGCATTTT
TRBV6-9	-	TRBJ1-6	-	CASSYEQWTGNSPLHF	TGTGCCAGCAGTTACGAACAGTGGACGGGTAATTCACCCCTCCACTTT
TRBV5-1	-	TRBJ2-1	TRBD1	CSSSYYTGTGGNEQFF	TGCTCCAGCAGCTACTATACCGGGACAGGGGGCAATGAGCAGTTCTTC
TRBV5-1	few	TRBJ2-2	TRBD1	CASSLDLTGGNTGELFF	TGCGCCAGCAGCTTGGACTTGACAGGGGGAAACACCGGGGAGCTGTTTTTT
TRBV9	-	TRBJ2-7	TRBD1	CASSPRGRGYYEQYF	TGTGCCAGCAGCCCCAGGGGGCGCGGTTACTACGAGCAGTACTTC
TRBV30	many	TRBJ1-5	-	CAWSVGEGKQPQHF	TGTGCCTGGAGTGTCGGGGAGGGGAAACAGCCCCAGCATTTT
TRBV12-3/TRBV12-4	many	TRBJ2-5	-	CASSFQGGQETQYF	TGTGCCAGCAGTTTTCAGGGGGGCCAAGAGACCCAGTACTTC
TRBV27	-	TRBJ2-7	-	CASKGWFDYEQYF	TGTGCCAGCAAGGGCTGGTTCGACTACGAGCAGTACTTC
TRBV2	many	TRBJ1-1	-	CASNTAGGMNTEAFF	TGTGCCAGCAACACCGCGGGGGGCATGAACACTGAAGCTTTCTTT
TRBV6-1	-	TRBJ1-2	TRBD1	CASRPPGQGVHGYTF	TGTGCCAGCAGACCCCCGGGACAGGGCGTTCATGGCTACACCTTC
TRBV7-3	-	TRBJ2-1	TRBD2	CASSVLAGFNEQFF	TGTGCCAGCAGCGTGTTAGCGGGGTTTAATGAGCAGTTCTTC
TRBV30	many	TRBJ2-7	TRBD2	CAWSPGLAGVYEQYF	TGTGCCTGGAGTCCGGGACTAGCGGGGGTCTACGAGCAGTACTTC
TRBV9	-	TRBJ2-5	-	CASSVGGGSETQYF	TGTGCCAGCAGCGTAGGTGGGGGGTCAGAGACCCAGTACTTC
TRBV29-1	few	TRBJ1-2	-	CSVPPGAPNYGYTF	TGCAGCGTTCCCCCGGGGGCGCCTAACTATGGCTACACCTTC
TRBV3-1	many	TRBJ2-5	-	CASSQMVYQETQYF	TGTGCCAGCAGCCAAATGGTTTACCAAGAGACCCAGTACTTC
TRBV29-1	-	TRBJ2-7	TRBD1	CSVDVVDRETYEQYF	TGCAGCGTTGACGTCGTAGACAGGGAGACCTACGAGCAGTACTTC
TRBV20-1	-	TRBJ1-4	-	CSARSDSATNEKLFF	TGCAGTGCTAGGAGTGACAGCGCAACTAATGAAAAACTGTTTTTT
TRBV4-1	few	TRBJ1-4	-	CASSQVWGDREKLFF	TGCGCCAGCAGCCAAGTATGGGGCGACCGAGAAAAACTGTTTTTT
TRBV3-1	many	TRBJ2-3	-	CASSQGLGPGTLAEDTQYF	TGTGCCAGCAGCCAGGGATTGGGGCCAGGGACGCTGGCCGAAGATACGCAGTATTTT
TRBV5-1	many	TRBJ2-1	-	CASSLAIDNEQFF	TGCGCCAGCAGCCTGGCGATAGACAATGAGCAGTTCTTC
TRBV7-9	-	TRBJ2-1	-	CASSHPSRGASYNEQFF	TGTGCCAGCAGCCACCCATCCAGGGGGGCGTCCTACAATGAGCAGTTCTTC
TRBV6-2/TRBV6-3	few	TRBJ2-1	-	CASSYSENSYNEQFF	TGTGCCAGCAGTTACTCGGAAAACTCCTACAATGAGCAGTTCTTC
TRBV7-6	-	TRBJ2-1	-	CASSLLGPYNEQFF	TGTGCCAGCAGCTTGTTAGGGCCCTACAATGAGCAGTTCTTC
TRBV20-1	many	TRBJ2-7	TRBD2	CSATRLAASSYEQYF	TGCAGTGCTACCCGACTAGCGGCGAGCTCCTACGAGCAGTACTTC
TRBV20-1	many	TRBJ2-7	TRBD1	CSARGQGGHEQYF	TGCAGTGCTAGGGGACAGGGGGGACACGAGCAGTACTTC
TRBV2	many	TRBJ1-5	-	CASSEYMTGNNQPQHF	TGTGCCAGCAGTGAATATATGACAGGAAACAATCAGCCCCAGCATTTT
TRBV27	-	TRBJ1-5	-	CASSYGSTNQPQHF	TGTGCCAGCAGTTATGGGTCAACAAATCAGCCCCAGCATTTT
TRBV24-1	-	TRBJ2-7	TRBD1	CATSDGTDYEQYF	TGTGCCACCAGTGACGGGACAGACTACGAGCAGTACTTC
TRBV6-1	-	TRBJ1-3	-	CASSTDRTSGNTIYF	TGTGCCAGCAGTACTGACAGGACCTCTGGAAACACCATATATTTT
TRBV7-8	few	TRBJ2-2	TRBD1	CASRSGTGATGELFF	TGTGCCAGCAGATCCGGGACAGGGGCCACCGGGGAGCTGTTTTTT
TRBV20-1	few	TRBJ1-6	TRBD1	CSARRQGSGSPLHF	TGCAGTGCTAGAAGACAGGGTTCAGGTTCACCCCTCCACTTT
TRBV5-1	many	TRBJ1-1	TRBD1	CASSRRQGNTEAFF	TGTGCCAGCTCACGCAGACAGGGGAACACTGAAGCTTTCTTT
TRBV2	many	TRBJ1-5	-	CASSRRSSGNQPQHF	TGTGCCAGCAGCCGCAGATCCTCGGGCAATCAGCCCCAGCATTTT
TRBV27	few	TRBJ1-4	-	CASSRGRNPSTNEKLFF	TGTGCCAGCTCCCGGGGCAGGAACCCGTCAACTAATGAAAAACTGTTTTTT